The 13 T cell receptor beta chains presented below share a single source sample, sequenced in a study of blood T cell repertoires in COVID-19. Clones were read by immunoSEQ multiplex PCR, and TCRdb kept only the in-frame ones, dropping some. This repertoire shows about 250,000 clones, approximately 91% found once; its top ten account for roughly 0.96%. The specimen sequenced was peripheral blood. The origin of the receptors is a woman between 35 and 50 years old who had recovered from COVID-19.

The V and J genes are TRBV19 and TRBJ2-5; the D gene is possibly TRBD2 (5 bases). Germline CDR1 and CDR2: LNHDA and SQIVND (reference sequence). V shed 4 bases and J shed 5 bases, with 17 bases lying between them. CDR3 length: 15 amino acids. CDR3 nucleotides: TGTGCCAGTAGTACCCAAGGCCACTCGGGGGAGACCCAGTACTTC. Amino acids: CASSTQGHSGETQYF. The complete variable domain, with remaining parts taken from reference TRBV19 and TRBJ2-5, reads DGGITQSPKYLFRKEGQNVTLSCEQNLNHDAMYWYRQDPGQGLRLIYYSQIVNDFQKGDIAEGYSVSREKKESFPLTVTSAQKNPTAFYLCASSTQGHSGETQYFGPGTRLLVL.

This sequence joins TRBV19 and TRBJ1-2; a possible D gene is TRBD1 (6 bases). This CDR3 is 14 amino acids long. The V end was cut by 3 bases, the J end by 8 bases, with 16 bases between. Germline loops: CDR1 LNHDA, CDR2 SQIVND (reference sequence). The CDR3 is CASSILGAGDGYTF. The CDR3, as DNA: TGTGCCAGTAGTATTCTGGGGGCGGGAGACGGCTACACCTTC.

J is TRBJ1-2 and V is TRBV27; D remains ambiguous. The CDR3 consists of 13 residues. Germline values: CDR1 MNHEY, CDR2 SMNVEV (reference sequence). V was pared by 3 bases and J by 0 bases, with 5 bases between. CDR3 sequence reads: CASSFSPNYGYTF. The CDR3 DNA is TGTGCCAGCAGTTTTTCTCCTAACTATGGCTACACCTTC.

The chain combines TRBV24-1 with TRBJ1-2, with a weak D call TRBD1 (6 bases). Germline CDR1 reads KGHDR; CDR2 reads SFDVKD. Trimming cost V 4 bases and J 0 bases, with 11 bases left between them. CDR3 length equals 15 residues. The CDR3 DNA reads as TGTGCCACCAGTGACCCTCAGGGGCCTAACTATGGCTACACCTTC. Amino acids: CATSDPQGPNYGYTF.

J is TRBJ2-3 and V is TRBV7-9; 9 bases map to TRBD2. Germline trimming cut 5 bases from V and 1 base from J; bases unmatched to any gene: 4. Germline CDR1 and CDR2: SEHNR and FQNEAQ (reference sequence). The CDR3 has 15 residues. CDR3 in amino acids: CASSRTSEGTDTQYF. CDR3 in DNA: TGTGCCAGCAGCCGGACTAGCGAAGGCACAGATACGCAGTATTTT.

This clone was recorded once. The rearrangement uses TRBV9 and TRBJ2-1; TRBD2 aligns across 11 bases. The CDR3 covers 15 residues. CDR1 SGDLS and CDR2 YYNGEE come from the germline V gene. Trimming at V came to 4 bases and at J to 6 bases, leaving 6 bases not matched to a gene. The CDR3 reads CASSRGGTSGNEQFF. The CDR3, as DNA: TGTGCCAGCAGCCGCGGAGGGACTAGCGGCAATGAGCAGTTCTTC.

The table lists this clone with a few counts. The V gene is TRBV30, the J gene TRBJ1-1, with a weak D call TRBD1 (5 bases). Germline assignment: CDR1 GTSNPN and CDR2 SVGIG (reference sequence). V gave up 0 bases and J gave up 4 bases, with 9 bases separating them. The CDR3 totals 13 residues. CDR3 sequence (DNA): TGTGCCTGGAGTGTATTCGGGGGCACTGAAGCTTTCTTT. This gives the protein CAWSVFGGTEAFF.

The rearrangement joins TRBV4-1 to TRBJ2-5; 8 bases agree with TRBD2. J was trimmed by 2 bases and V by 2 bases; bases with no gene match: 7. This CDR3 comprises 16 residues. The germline V gene encodes CDR1 MGHRA and CDR2 YSYEKL. This chain's CDR3 is CASSQRSLAAQETQYF. The CDR3 DNA reads TGCGCCAGCAGCCAACGCTCACTAGCGGCACAAGAGACCCAGTACTTC.

The chain employs TRBV6-1 and TRBJ1-5; D gene uncertain. The V end lost 0 bases, the J end lost 4 bases, and 4 bases lay between the germline ends. This CDR3 region has 13 residues. CDR1 MNHNS and CDR2 SASEGT come from the germline V gene. This CDR3 is CASSEALNQPQHF. The DNA for the CDR3 is TGTGCCAGCAGTGAAGCTCTTAATCAGCCCCAGCATTTT.

The J gene is TRBJ2-1, the V gene TRBV15, with D possibly TRBD2 on 6 matching bases. In germline, CDR1 is LNHNV, CDR2 YYDKDF (reference sequence). The V end was cut by 4 bases, the J end by 6 bases, with 10 bases between. The CDR3 contains 13 residues. The CDR3 region is CATSIGSRNEQFF. For the CDR3, the DNA is TGTGCCACCAGCATCGGGAGTCGCAATGAGCAGTTCTTC.

The chain has TRBV4-1 and TRBJ2-7; 7 nucleotides align to TRBD1. Losses at the gene ends were 0 bases for V and 6 bases for J; bases not matched to a gene: 11. CDR3 length equals 16 residues. Germline V lookup: CDR1 MGHRA, CDR2 YSYEKL. The CDR3 DNA reads TGCGCCAGCAGCCAAGATTCGGTAGGGGGCCCGATCGAGCAGTACTTC. Encoded protein: CASSQDSVGGPIEQYF.

Remarks on this clone: The same CDR3 can be traced to other DNA sequences in this sample. The rearrangement links TRBV3-1 (or the pseudogene TRBV3-2) to TRBJ2-7; D remains ambiguous. Trimming pared 2 bases from V and 0 bases from J, leaving 5 bases between. Germline values: CDR1 LGHDT, CDR2 YNNKEL (reference sequence). The CDR3 totals 13 residues. DNA of the CDR3: TGTGCCAGCAGCCAAAGAGGCTCCTACGAGCAGTACTTC. Translation: CASSQRGSYEQYF.

In its sample, this clone was seen once. J is TRBJ2-1 and V is TRBV7-6; 7 nucleotides match TRBD2. The ends lost 2 bases at V and 2 bases at J; junction bases unmatched: 6. Germline values: CDR1 SGHVS, CDR2 FNYEAQ. CDR3 size: 16 residues. Written as DNA, the CDR3 is TGTGCCAGCAGCTTATGGGGGGGGTCCCCCTACAATGAGCAGTTCTTC. Translating it yields CASSLWGGSPYNEQFF.